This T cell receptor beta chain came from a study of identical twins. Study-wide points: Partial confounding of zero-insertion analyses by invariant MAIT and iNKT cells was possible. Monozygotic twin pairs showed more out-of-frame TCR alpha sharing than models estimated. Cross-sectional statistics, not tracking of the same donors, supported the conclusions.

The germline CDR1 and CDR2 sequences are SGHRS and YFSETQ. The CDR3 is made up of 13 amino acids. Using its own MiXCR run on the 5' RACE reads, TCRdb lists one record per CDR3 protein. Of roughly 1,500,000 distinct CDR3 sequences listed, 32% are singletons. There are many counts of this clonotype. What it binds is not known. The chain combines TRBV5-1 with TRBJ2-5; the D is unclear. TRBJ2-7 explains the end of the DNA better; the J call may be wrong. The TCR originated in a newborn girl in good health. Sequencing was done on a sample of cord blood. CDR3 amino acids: CASSPMESDEQYF. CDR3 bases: TGCGCCAGCAGCCCGATGGAGAGCGACGAGCAGTACTTC.